The clone carrying this T cell receptor beta chain was counted a single time. Some clones are missing from TCRdb's copy, which holds only in-frame ones; the method was immunoSEQ multiplex PCR. The sample has about 150,000 clones; 85% to 90% are singletons. Germline values: CDR1 MNHEY, CDR2 SMNVEV (reference sequence). V lost 5 bases and J 0 bases, leaving 14 bases between the germline ends. The CDR3 is 16 residues long. The data were obtained in a study of T cell responses to AZD1222 COVID-19 vaccine. The clonotype was recovered from an adult in good health. This chain connects TRBV27 to TRBJ1-5; unclear D gene. The sequences come from peripheral blood, collected on day 0 of AZD1222 vaccination. The CDR3 here is CASSKKTPYSNQPQHF. Here the CDR3 DNA reads TGTGCCAGCAGTAAAAAGACGCCTTATAGCAATCAGCCCCAGCATTTT.